The rows below give T cell receptor beta chains drawn from one sample of a study of multiple sclerosis patients with progressive multifocal leukoencephalopathy. TCRdb's copy holds only in-frame clones and misses some; the assay was immunoSEQ multiplex PCR. The repertoire holds more than 30,000 clones, about 91% seen once, with approximately 6% in the top ten. This specimen was PBMCs, taken from a patient treated with natalizumab. The receptors were sampled from a woman between 35 and 50 years old with progressive multifocal leukoencephalopathy. The CDR3 runs from the conserved cysteine through the conserved F or W. The D gene is left open where the match is weak. The size entry is marked missing in some rows and otherwise reads once, few, many or a size class.

v_call	d_call	j_call	clone_size	cdr3_aa	cdr3_nt
TRBV19	.	TRBJ1-1	few	CASSIQGTTATEAFF	TGTGCCAGTAGTATTCAAGGGACCACGGCCACTGAAGCTTTCTTT
TRBV11-2	TRBD2	TRBJ2-5	.	CASSRKRVSGAVQETQYF	TGTGCCAGCAGCCGGAAGCGGGTGAGCGGGGCAGTTCAAGAGACCCAGTACTTC
TRBV6-5	TRBD2	TRBJ2-5	.	CASSYNGLAEETQYF	TGTGCCAGCAGTTACAACGGACTAGCGGAAGAGACCCAGTACTTC
TRBV7-9	.	TRBJ2-7	.	CASSLITRTYEQYF	TGTGCCAGCAGCTTAATCACTAGAACCTACGAGCAGTACTTC
TRBV6-1	.	TRBJ1-5	.	CASSLGGQPQHF	TGTGCCAGCAGCCTCGGGGGACAGCCCCAGCATTTT
TRBV7-6	TRBD2	TRBJ2-3	.	CASSWRGFTDTDTQYF	TGTGCCAGCAGCTGGCGGGGGTTTACGGACACAGATACGCAGTATTTT
TRBV29-1	.	TRBJ1-2	.	CSSFADGYTF	TGCAGCTCGTTTGCGGATGGCTACACCTTC
TRBV7-9	.	TRBJ2-5	.	CASSSGAGRETQYF	TGTGCCAGCAGCTCAGGGGCGGGTCGGGAGACCCAGTACTTC
TRBV4-1	.	TRBJ1-2	.	CASSQAGTGSNYGYTF	TGCGCCAGCAGCCAAGCAGGTACGGGGTCTAACTATGGCTACACCTTC
TRBV19	.	TRBJ2-2	.	CASSGAGGTNTGELFF	TGTGCCAGTAGCGGAGCCGGCGGGACGAACACCGGGGAGCTGTTTTTT
TRBV19	TRBD2	TRBJ2-7	.	CASSSAGLAGGRDEQYF	TGTGCCAGTAGCTCAGCGGGACTAGCGGGAGGACGGGACGAGCAGTACTTC
TRBV7-9	TRBD2	TRBJ2-1	.	CASSPRLLLAGADEQFF	TGTGCCAGCAGCCCGCGTCTGCTACTAGCGGGAGCGGATGAGCAGTTCTTC
TRBV19	TRBD1	TRBJ2-5	.	CASGTGSQETQYF	TGTGCCAGTGGGACAGGTTCACAAGAGACCCAGTACTTC
TRBV12-5	TRBD1	TRBJ2-7	.	CASGLGQRTGGLYEQYF	TGTGCTAGTGGTTTGGGCCAAAGGACAGGGGGGCTGTACGAGCAGTACTTC
TRBV27	.	TRBJ2-1	.	CASRAHRDSGANEQFF	TGTGCCAGCAGGGCCCACCGGGACTCCGGGGCTAATGAGCAGTTCTTC
TRBV6-6	.	TRBJ2-2	.	CASSFLSISPTGELFF	TGTGCCAGCAGTTTCCTTAGCATCTCGCCGACCGGGGAGCTGTTTTTT
TRBV7-2	.	TRBJ1-4	.	CASSLVGANEKLFF	TGTGCCAGCAGCTTAGTGGGTGCTAATGAAAAACTGTTTTTT
TRBV6-5	.	TRBJ1-2	.	CASSFGLSSYGYTF	TGTGCCAGCAGTTTTGGCTTGAGCAGCTATGGCTACACCTTC
TRBV7-2	.	TRBJ2-5	.	CASSLANRAQTQYF	TGTGCCAGCAGCTTAGCTAACCGGGCTCAAACCCAGTACTTC
TRBV6-1	.	TRBJ2-5	.	CASSPLGGETQYF	TGTGCCAGCAGTCCGCTTGGGGGAGAGACCCAGTACTTC
TRBV7-2	.	TRBJ2-2	.	CASSFPRGRNTGELFF	TGTGCCAGCAGCTTTCCGCGGGGGCGGAACACCGGGGAGCTGTTTTTT
TRBV2	.	TRBJ1-2	.	CASSDPGPTYGYTF	TGTGCCAGCAGTGACCCAGGGCCTACCTATGGCTACACCTTC
TRBV5-1	.	TRBJ2-7	.	CASSLGAGENYEQYF	TGCGCCAGCAGCTTGGGGGCCGGGGAGAACTACGAGCAGTACTTC
TRBV19	.	TRBJ2-1	.	CASSPSLVLFDSEQFF	TGTGCCAGTAGTCCCTCACTAGTTCTCTTTGACAGTGAGCAGTTCTTC
TRBV7-9	TRBD1	TRBJ2-3	.	CASSSRQGIGTDTQYF	TGTGCCAGCAGCTCTCGACAGGGGATAGGGACAGATACGCAGTATTTT
TRBV2	.	TRBJ2-7	.	CASGPLLTFYEQYF	TGTGCCAGCGGGCCCCTCCTAACCTTCTACGAGCAGTACTTC
TRBV19	.	TRBJ2-7	.	CASSTYGTNTRRSYEQYF	TGTGCCAGTAGTACTTACGGGACGAATACTCGACGCTCCTACGAGCAGTACTTC
TRBV6-6	.	TRBJ1-1	.	CASSVNTEAFF	TGTGCCAGCAGTGTGAACACTGAAGCTTTCTTT
TRBV7-9	.	TRBJ1-1	.	CASSPSGHAEAFF	TGTGCCAGCAGCCCTTCCGGACATGCTGAAGCTTTCTTT
TRBV18	.	TRBJ2-7	.	CASSPRRAESSLEQYF	TGTGCCAGCTCACCCCGAAGAGCGGAGTCCTCCCTCGAGCAGTACTTC
TRBV19	.	TRBJ2-1	.	CASSSIGGLNNEQFF	TGTGCCAGTAGTTCCATTGGGGGCCTTAACAATGAGCAGTTCTTC
TRBV18	TRBD1	TRBJ1-1	.	CASSPPRTGAGTEAFF	TGTGCCAGCTCACCACCCCGGACAGGGGCGGGCACTGAAGCTTTCTTT
TRBV7-2	.	TRBJ1-1	.	CASSFRLTEAFF	TGTGCCAGCAGCTTCCGCCTCACTGAAGCTTTCTTT
TRBV13	.	TRBJ1-1	once	CASSLSGRTEAFF	TGTGCCAGCAGCTTATCTGGGAGGACTGAAGCTTTCTTT
TRBV7-2	.	TRBJ1-2	.	CASSLNRLGGRGYTF	TGTGCCAGCAGCTTAAACCGTTTAGGGGGGCGAGGCTACACCTTC
TRBV25-1	TRBD1	TRBJ2-7	.	CASSDPGQDLSYEQYF	TGTGCCAGCAGTGACCCCGGACAGGACCTCTCCTACGAGCAGTACTTC
TRBV18	.	TRBJ1-5	.	CASSPYNPHNNQPQHF	TGTGCCAGCTCACCATATAATCCTCATAACAATCAGCCCCAGCATTTT
TRBV5-1	TRBD2	TRBJ2-1	.	CASSAGVGTGSYNEQFF	TGCGCCAGCAGCGCGGGGGTCGGGACCGGATCCTACAATGAGCAGTTCTTC
TRBV19	TRBD1	TRBJ1-3	.	CASSIQGAGNTIYF	TGTGCCAGTAGTATCCAGGGGGCTGGAAACACCATATATTTT
TRBV28	.	TRBJ1-3	.	CASTPGGAFSGNTIYF	TGTGCCAGCACCCCGGGCGGAGCTTTCTCTGGAAACACCATATATTTT
TRBV7-2	TRBD2	TRBJ2-2	.	CASSLVPSGGALGGELFF	TGTGCCAGCAGCTTAGTCCCTAGCGGGGGGGCCCTCGGCGGGGAGCTGTTTTTT
TRBV9	.	TRBJ2-7	.	CASSVTRGAREQYF	TGTGCCAGCAGCGTCACGAGGGGAGCTCGCGAGCAGTACTTC
TRBV11-2	TRBD1	TRBJ1-1	.	CASSFFGTVNTEAFF	TGTGCCAGCAGCTTCTTTGGGACAGTGAACACTGAAGCTTTCTTT
TRBV10-1	.	TRBJ2-5	.	CASITCPLLISKETQYF	TGCGCCAGCATTACGTGCCCACTTCTAATTTCGAAGGAGACCCAGTACTTC
TRBV7-2	.	TRBJ2-7	.	CASSRDGKYEQYF	TGTGCCAGCAGTCGAGACGGAAAATACGAGCAGTACTTC
TRBV6-1	.	TRBJ2-5	once	CASRDHGVETQYF	TGTGCCAGCAGGGACCACGGGGTGGAGACCCAGTACTTC
TRBV15	.	TRBJ2-6	few	CATSIGGISGANVLTF	TGTGCCACCAGCATTGGCGGGATCTCTGGGGCCAACGTCCTGACTTTC
TRBV30	TRBD1	TRBJ1-4	.	CAWSVRAGTGSFTTNEKLFF	TGTGCCTGGAGTGTACGCGCGGGGACAGGGTCTTTCACAACTAATGAAAAACTGTTTTTT
TRBV10-3	TRBD1	TRBJ1-5	.	CAIRDRDNQPQHF	TGTGCCATCAGGGACAGGGACAATCAGCCCCAGCATTTT
TRBV10-3	TRBD2	TRBJ2-7	.	CAISESSGGTRYEQYF	TGTGCCATCAGTGAGTCGAGCGGGGGGACCAGATACGAGCAGTACTTC
TRBV19	.	TRBJ1-1	.	CASSGNRVGDTEAFF	TGTGCCAGTAGTGGCAACAGGGTCGGGGACACTGAAGCTTTCTTT
TRBV4-3	TRBD2	TRBJ2-5	.	CASSQRGLAGGGETQYF	TGCGCCAGCAGCCAGAGGGGACTAGCGGGAGGGGGAGAGACCCAGTACTTC
TRBV11-2	.	TRBJ2-2	.	CASRATGELFF	TGTGCCAGCAGGGCTACCGGGGAGCTGTTTTTT
TRBV30	.	TRBJ2-5	.	CASYRETQYF	TGTGCCTCATACAGAGAGACCCAGTACTTC
TRBV19	.	TRBJ1-5	.	CASSLQGNQPQHF	TGTGCCAGTAGTCTTCAGGGGAATCAGCCCCAGCATTTT
TRBV5-1	.	TRBJ1-1	.	CASSLQGMDTEAFF	TGCGCCAGCAGCTTGCAGGGGATGGACACTGAAGCTTTCTTT
TRBV10-2	TRBD1	TRBJ1-1	few	CASSTGQRNTEAFF	TGCGCCAGCAGTACGGGACAGCGGAACACTGAAGCTTTCTTT